This is a list of T cell receptor beta chains from one sample in a study of blood T cell repertoires in COVID-19. The method was immunoSEQ multiplex PCR; TCRdb's version includes in-frame clones alone and lacks a portion of them. The sample holds around 300,000 clones, roughly 85% seen once. The sample was peripheral blood. All receptors come from a woman between 70 and 85 years old with acute or convalescent COVID-19. Each CDR3 is given with its conserved first and last residue. A D gene is named only where the DNA matches it firmly. Size tells how often a clone was seen (once, few, many) or the class of an expanded clone, and some rows leave it out.

V gene	D gene	clone size	J gene	CDR3 protein	CDR3 DNA
TRBV13	TRBD2	NA	TRBJ2-3	CASSSRTSGADTQYF	TGTGCCAGCAGCTCCCGGACTAGCGGTGCAGATACGCAGTATTTT
TRBV5-4	TRBD1	NA	TRBJ1-6	CASSLGGQGRSSPLHF	TGTGCCAGCAGCTTGGGGGGACAGGGTCGGAGTTCACCCCTCCACTTT
TRBV2	NA	NA	TRBJ1-2	CASSRERGRVTF	TGTGCCAGCAGTCGAGAGCGCGGCAGGGTTACCTTC
TRBV2	TRBD1	NA	TRBJ1-5	CASSDWDRGVQPQHF	TGTGCCAGCAGTGACTGGGACAGGGGAGTCCAGCCCCAGCATTTT
TRBV3-1/TRBV3-2	NA	few	TRBJ1-1	CASSQGVGAFF	TGTGCCAGCAGCCAAGGGGTCGGGGCTTTCTTT
TRBV6-5	NA	NA	TRBJ2-1	CASSYRSNEQFF	TGTGCCAGCAGTTACCGGTCTAATGAGCAGTTCTTC
TRBV10-3	TRBD1	NA	TRBJ1-4	CASRGQLNEKLFF	TGTGCCTCCAGGGGACAGCTGAATGAAAAACTGTTTTTT
TRBV6-5	NA	NA	TRBJ1-1	CASIEGGTQAFF	TGTGCCAGCATCGAGGGGGGGACGCAAGCTTTCTTT
TRBV12-3/TRBV12-4	NA	NA	TRBJ2-7	CASRRDNSYEQYF	TGTGCCAGCAGACGGGACAATTCCTACGAGCAGTACTTC
TRBV6-4	TRBD2	NA	TRBJ2-1	CASSPGLAGGQGSQFF	TGTGCCAGCAGCCCGGGACTAGCGGGGGGGCAGGGTTCCCAGTTCTTC
TRBV6-1	TRBD1	NA	TRBJ2-5	CASSEGGTGSQYF	TGTGCCAGCAGTGAAGGAGGGACAGGGTCCCAGTACTTC
TRBV6-1	NA	NA	TRBJ1-5	CASSELGSQPQHF	TGTGCCAGCAGTGAATTAGGGAGTCAGCCCCAGCATTTT
TRBV30	NA	NA	TRBJ2-2	CAWSDSRYTGELFF	TGTGCCTGGAGTGATTCCAGGTACACCGGGGAGCTGTTTTTT
TRBV27	NA	NA	TRBJ2-2	CASSWRGYGELFF	TGTGCCAGCAGTTGGAGGGGATACGGGGAGCTGTTTTTT
TRBV7-2	NA	NA	TRBJ1-2	CASSVIGGGSGYTF	TGTGCCAGCAGTGTAATAGGAGGAGGTTCGGGCTACACCTTC
TRBV2	NA	NA	TRBJ2-7	CASSVGDNIVRQYF	TGTGCCAGCAGTGTGGGAGACAATATTGTGAGGCAGTACTTC
TRBV5-1	NA	NA	TRBJ1-1	CASSTTGRNTEAFF	TGCGCCAGCAGCACAACAGGGAGGAACACTGAAGCTTTCTTT
TRBV10-3	TRBD2	NA	TRBJ2-1	CAISGAGSSYNEQFF	TGTGCCATCAGTGGAGCGGGGAGCTCCTACAATGAGCAGTTCTTC
TRBV5-1	NA	NA	TRBJ1-1	CASSLGPSNTEAFF	TGCGCCAGCAGCTTGGGTCCCTCGAACACTGAAGCTTTCTTT
TRBV21-1	NA	NA	TRBJ1-2	CASPPLGEISYTF	TGTGCCAGTCCTCCCCTCGGGGAGATCAGCTACACCTTC
TRBV3-1/TRBV3-2	NA	NA	TRBJ2-3	CASAAGRGDTQYF	TGTGCCAGCGCGGCGGGGAGAGGAGATACGCAGTATTTT
TRBV3-1/TRBV3-2	NA	NA	TRBJ2-7	CASSQLTVGLEQYF	TGTGCCAGCAGCCAGCTGACAGTGGGCCTCGAGCAGTACTTC
TRBV19	NA	NA	TRBJ1-6	CASSPDGRYSPLHF	TGTGCCAGTAGTCCTGATGGCCGCTATTCACCCCTCCACTTT
TRBV14	NA	NA	TRBJ1-1	CASSQERGMNTEAFF	TGTGCCAGCAGCCAAGAAAGGGGGATGAACACTGAAGCTTTCTTT
TRBV3-1/TRBV3-2	NA	NA	TRBJ1-2	CASSQDPGGRYGYTF	TGTGCCAGCAGCCAAGATCCGGGAGGTCGTTATGGCTACACCTTC
TRBV18	NA	NA	TRBJ1-4	CASSPGENEKLFF	TGTGCCAGCTCACCAGGGGAGAATGAAAAACTGTTTTTT
TRBV27	NA	NA	TRBJ1-1	CASWWGSEAFF	TGTGCCAGTTGGTGGGGCAGTGAAGCTTTCTTT
TRBV12-3/TRBV12-4	NA	once	TRBJ1-2	CASSAGEGVGYTF	TGTGCCAGCTCCGCTGGAGAGGGTGTTGGCTACACCTTC
TRBV5-1	TRBD2	NA	TRBJ2-3	CASSLARTSGGPETQYF	TGCGCCAGCAGCTTGGCCAGGACTAGCGGGGGCCCTGAGACGCAGTATTTT
TRBV19	TRBD1	NA	TRBJ1-1	CASSTRQGGRRTEAFF	TGTGCCAGTAGTACTCGACAGGGGGGACGACGGACTGAAGCTTTCTTT
TRBV5-1	TRBD1	NA	TRBJ1-6	CASSLVDRGSPLHF	TGCGCCAGCAGCTTGGTGGACAGGGGTTCACCCCTCCACTTT
TRBV5-1	TRBD1	NA	TRBJ1-1	CASSRTGLNTEAFF	TGCGCCAGCAGCCGGACAGGGCTGAACACTGAAGCTTTCTTT
TRBV2	NA	NA	TRBJ1-2	CASSLWPQEGYTF	TGTGCCAGCAGTTTGTGGCCCCAGGAAGGCTACACCTTC
TRBV6-4	NA	once	TRBJ2-7	CASSQGVSHEQYF	TGTGCCAGCAGCCAAGGAGTGTCCCACGAGCAGTACTTC
TRBV10-2	NA	NA	TRBJ1-1	CASSPMNTEAFF	TGCGCCAGCAGCCCTATGAACACTGAAGCTTTCTTT
TRBV6-5	NA	NA	TRBJ1-1	CASSLVESTEAFF	TGTGCCAGCAGTTTGGTTGAGAGCACTGAAGCTTTCTTT
TRBV3-1/TRBV3-2	NA	NA	TRBJ1-6	CASSQLGGNNSPLHF	TGTGCCAGCAGCCAACTGGGAGGGAATAATTCACCCCTCCACTTT
TRBV6-5	NA	NA	TRBJ2-7	CASTGHFYEQYF	TGTGCCAGCACAGGACACTTCTACGAGCAGTACTTC
TRBV2	NA	few	TRBJ1-6	CASGGQYNSPLHF	TGTGCCAGCGGCGGACAGTATAATTCACCCCTCCACTTT
TRBV5-1	NA	NA	TRBJ2-2	CASSLEWGSPTGELFF	TGCGCCAGCAGCTTGGAATGGGGCAGCCCCACCGGGGAGCTGTTTTTT
TRBV19	NA	few	TRBJ1-2	CASSPRDTANYGYTF	TGTGCCAGTAGTCCTCGGGACACCGCTAACTATGGCTACACCTTC
TRBV3-1/TRBV3-2	NA	NA	TRBJ1-6	CASSQRGPGGPLHF	TGTGCCAGCAGCCAAAGAGGGCCGGGGGGACCCCTCCACTTT
TRBV19	NA	NA	TRBJ2-5	CASMGMTGEETQYF	TGTGCCAGTATGGGAATGACGGGAGAAGAGACCCAGTACTTC
TRBV6-1	NA	NA	TRBJ2-6	CASSEDSSGANVLTF	TGTGCCAGCAGTGAGGACAGCTCTGGGGCCAACGTCCTGACTTTC
TRBV7-2	NA	NA	TRBJ2-3	CASSLVRGDTQYF	TGTGCCAGCAGCTTGGTGCGAGGAGATACGCAGTATTTT
TRBV12-3/TRBV12-4	TRBD1	NA	TRBJ1-1	CASSPSGGSGAFF	TGTGCCAGCAGTCCGTCAGGGGGAAGTGGAGCTTTCTTT
TRBV19	NA	NA	TRBJ1-5	CASSVDSTYQPQHF	TGTGCCAGTAGCGTCGACAGTACTTATCAGCCCCAGCATTTT
TRBV5-1	TRBD2	NA	TRBJ2-5	CASSLAPTSGQETQYF	TGCGCCAGCAGCTTGGCCCCGACTAGCGGTCAAGAGACCCAGTACTTC
TRBV7-9	TRBD1	once	TRBJ1-1	CASSSRTGGNTEAFF	TGTGCCAGCAGCTCCAGGACAGGAGGGAACACTGAAGCTTTCTTT
TRBV27	NA	few	TRBJ1-4	CASSLQATNEKLFF	TGTGCCAGCAGTTTACAGGCAACTAATGAAAAACTGTTTTTT
TRBV7-3	NA	NA	TRBJ1-1	CASSLGSATEAFF	TGTGCCAGCAGCTTAGGTAGCGCAACTGAAGCTTTCTTT
TRBV9	NA	NA	TRBJ2-5	CASSVGAGRTETQYF	TGTGCCAGCAGCGTAGGGGCAGGGCGGACGGAGACCCAGTACTTC
TRBV7-8	TRBD2	NA	TRBJ2-7	CASSLAPSGYEQYF	TGTGCCAGCAGCTTAGCGCCTAGCGGCTACGAGCAGTACTTC
TRBV6-5	NA	NA	TRBJ1-5	CASSTDSADYQPQHF	TGTGCCAGCAGCACAGACAGTGCAGACTATCAGCCCCAGCATTTT
TRBV2	TRBD1	NA	TRBJ2-6	CASIRTGAFTGANVLTF	TGTGCCAGCATCCGGACAGGGGCATTCACTGGGGCCAACGTCCTGACTTTC
TRBV7-8	TRBD1	NA	TRBJ1-2	CASSLSTGTAYGYTF	TGTGCCAGCAGCTTATCCACCGGGACAGCCTATGGCTACACCTTC
TRBV6-6	NA	NA	TRBJ1-5	CASSPEGARRANQPQHF	TGTGCCAGCAGTCCCGAGGGAGCCAGGAGGGCGAATCAGCCCCAGCATTTT
TRBV27	NA	NA	TRBJ2-1	CASSVIPEGEQFF	TGTGCCAGCAGTGTGATCCCGGAGGGTGAGCAGTTCTTC